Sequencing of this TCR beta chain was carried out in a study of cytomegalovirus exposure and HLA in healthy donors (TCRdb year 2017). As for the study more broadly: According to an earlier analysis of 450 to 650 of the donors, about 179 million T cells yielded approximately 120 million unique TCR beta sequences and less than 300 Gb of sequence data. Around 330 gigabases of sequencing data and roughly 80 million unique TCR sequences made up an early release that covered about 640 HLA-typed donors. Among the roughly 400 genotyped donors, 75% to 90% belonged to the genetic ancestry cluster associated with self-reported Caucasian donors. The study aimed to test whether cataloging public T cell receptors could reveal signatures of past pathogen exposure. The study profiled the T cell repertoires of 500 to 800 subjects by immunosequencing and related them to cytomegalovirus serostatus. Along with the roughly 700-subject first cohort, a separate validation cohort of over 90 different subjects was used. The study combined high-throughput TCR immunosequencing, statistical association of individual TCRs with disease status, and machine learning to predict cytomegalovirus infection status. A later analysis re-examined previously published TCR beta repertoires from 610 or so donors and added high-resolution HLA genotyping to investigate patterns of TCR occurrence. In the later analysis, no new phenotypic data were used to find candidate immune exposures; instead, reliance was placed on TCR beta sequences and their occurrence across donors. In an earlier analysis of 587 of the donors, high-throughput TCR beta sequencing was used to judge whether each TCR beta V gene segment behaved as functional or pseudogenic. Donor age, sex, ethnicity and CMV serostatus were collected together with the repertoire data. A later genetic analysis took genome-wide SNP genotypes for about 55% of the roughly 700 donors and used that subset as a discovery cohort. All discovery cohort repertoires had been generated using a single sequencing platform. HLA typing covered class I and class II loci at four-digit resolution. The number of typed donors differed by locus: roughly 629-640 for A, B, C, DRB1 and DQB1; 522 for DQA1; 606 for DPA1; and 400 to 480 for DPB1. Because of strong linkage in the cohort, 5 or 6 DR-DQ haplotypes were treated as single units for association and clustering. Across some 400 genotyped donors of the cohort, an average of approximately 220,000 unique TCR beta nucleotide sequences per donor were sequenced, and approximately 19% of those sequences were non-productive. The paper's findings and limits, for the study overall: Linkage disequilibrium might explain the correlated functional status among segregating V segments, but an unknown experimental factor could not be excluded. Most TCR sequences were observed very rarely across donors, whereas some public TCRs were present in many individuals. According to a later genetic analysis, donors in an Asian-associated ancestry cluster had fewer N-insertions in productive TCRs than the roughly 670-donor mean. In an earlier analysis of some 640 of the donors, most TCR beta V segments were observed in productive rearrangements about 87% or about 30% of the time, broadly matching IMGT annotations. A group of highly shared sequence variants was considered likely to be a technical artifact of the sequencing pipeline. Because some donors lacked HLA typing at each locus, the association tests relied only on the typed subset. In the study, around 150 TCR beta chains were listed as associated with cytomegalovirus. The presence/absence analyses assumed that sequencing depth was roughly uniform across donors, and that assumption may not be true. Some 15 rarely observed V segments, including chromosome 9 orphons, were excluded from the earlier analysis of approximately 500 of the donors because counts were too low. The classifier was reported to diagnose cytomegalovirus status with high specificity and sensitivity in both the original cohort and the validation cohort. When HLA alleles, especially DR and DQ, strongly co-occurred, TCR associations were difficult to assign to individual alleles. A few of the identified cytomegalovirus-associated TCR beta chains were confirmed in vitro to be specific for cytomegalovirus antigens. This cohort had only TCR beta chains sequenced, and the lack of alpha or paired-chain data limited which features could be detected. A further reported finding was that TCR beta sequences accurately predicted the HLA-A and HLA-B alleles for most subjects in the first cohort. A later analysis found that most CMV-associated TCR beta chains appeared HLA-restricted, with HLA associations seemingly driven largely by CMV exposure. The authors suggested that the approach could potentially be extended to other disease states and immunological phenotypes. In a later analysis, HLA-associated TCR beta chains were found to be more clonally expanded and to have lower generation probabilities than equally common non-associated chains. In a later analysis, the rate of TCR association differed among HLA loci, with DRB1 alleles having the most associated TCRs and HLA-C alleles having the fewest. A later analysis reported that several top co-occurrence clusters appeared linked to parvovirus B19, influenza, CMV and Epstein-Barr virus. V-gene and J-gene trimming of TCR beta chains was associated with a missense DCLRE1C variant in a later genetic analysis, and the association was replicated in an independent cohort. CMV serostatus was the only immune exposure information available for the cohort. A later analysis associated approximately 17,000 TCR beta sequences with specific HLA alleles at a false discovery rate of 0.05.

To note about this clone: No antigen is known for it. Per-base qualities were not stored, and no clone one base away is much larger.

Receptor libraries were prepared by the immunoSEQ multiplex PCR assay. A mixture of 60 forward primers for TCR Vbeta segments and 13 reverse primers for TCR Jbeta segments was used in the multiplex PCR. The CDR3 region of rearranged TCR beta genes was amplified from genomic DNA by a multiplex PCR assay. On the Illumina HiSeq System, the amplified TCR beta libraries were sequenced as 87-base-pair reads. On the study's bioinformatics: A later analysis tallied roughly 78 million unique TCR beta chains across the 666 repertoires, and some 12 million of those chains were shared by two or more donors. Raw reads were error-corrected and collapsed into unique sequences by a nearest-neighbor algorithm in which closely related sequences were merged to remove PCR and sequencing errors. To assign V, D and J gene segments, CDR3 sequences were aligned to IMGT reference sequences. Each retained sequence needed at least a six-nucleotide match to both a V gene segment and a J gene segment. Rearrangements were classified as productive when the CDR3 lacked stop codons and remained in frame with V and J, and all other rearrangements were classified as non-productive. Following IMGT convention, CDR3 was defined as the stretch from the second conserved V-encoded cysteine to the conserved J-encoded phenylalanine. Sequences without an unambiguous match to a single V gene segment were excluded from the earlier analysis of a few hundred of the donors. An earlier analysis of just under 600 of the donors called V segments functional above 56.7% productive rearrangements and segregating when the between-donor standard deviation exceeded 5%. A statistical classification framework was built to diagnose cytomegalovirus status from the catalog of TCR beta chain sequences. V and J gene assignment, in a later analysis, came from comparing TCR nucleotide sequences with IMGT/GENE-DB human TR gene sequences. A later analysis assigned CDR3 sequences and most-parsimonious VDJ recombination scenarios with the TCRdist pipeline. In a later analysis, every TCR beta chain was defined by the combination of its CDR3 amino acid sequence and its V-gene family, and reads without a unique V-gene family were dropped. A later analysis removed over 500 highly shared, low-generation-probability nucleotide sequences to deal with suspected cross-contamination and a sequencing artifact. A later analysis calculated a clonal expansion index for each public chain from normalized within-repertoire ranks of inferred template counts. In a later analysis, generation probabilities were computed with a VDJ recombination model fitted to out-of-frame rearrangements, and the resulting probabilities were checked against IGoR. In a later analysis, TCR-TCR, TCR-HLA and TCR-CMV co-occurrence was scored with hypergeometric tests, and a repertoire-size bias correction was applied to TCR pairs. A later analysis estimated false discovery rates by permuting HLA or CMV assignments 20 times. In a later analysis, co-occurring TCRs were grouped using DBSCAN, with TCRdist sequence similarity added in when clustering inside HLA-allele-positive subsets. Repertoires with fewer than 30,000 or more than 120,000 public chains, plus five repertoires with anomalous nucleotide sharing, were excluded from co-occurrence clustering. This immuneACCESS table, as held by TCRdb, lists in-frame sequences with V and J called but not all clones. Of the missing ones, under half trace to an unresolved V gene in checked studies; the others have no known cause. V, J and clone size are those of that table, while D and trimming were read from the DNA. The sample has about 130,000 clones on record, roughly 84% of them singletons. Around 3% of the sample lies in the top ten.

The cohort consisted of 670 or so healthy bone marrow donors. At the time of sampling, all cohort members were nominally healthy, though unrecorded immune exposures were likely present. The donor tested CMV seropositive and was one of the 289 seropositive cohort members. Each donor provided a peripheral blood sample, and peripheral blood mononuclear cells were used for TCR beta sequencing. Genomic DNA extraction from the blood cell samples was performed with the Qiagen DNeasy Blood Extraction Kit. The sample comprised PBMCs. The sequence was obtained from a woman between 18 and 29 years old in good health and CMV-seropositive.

At the DNA level, the sequence is TGTGCCAGCGGATACGTCGGCCCTAGCTCCTACAATGAGCAGTTCTTC. The translation is CASGYVGPSSYNEQFF. Recombination connected TRBV27 to TRBJ2-1; the D gene cannot be named for sure. The CDR3 contains 16 residues, cysteine and phenylalanine counted. The kept DNA is CDR3 alone, 48 bases in frame from the first base. The germline V gene (reference sequence) sets CDR1 to MNHEY and CDR2 to SMNVEV. Relative to germline, V is 8 bases shorter and J is 0 bases shorter, with 17 bases between their ends.